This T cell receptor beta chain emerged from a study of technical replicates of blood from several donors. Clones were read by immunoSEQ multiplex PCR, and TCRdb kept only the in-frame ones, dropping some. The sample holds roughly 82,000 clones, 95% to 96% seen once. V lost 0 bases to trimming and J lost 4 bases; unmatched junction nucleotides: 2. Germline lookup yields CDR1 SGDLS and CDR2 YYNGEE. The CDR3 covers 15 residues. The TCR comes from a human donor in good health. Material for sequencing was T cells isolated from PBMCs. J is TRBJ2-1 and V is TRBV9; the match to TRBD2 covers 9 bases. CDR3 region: CASSVGLAVYNEQFF. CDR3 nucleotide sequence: TGTGCCAGCAGCGTAGGACTAGCGGTGTACAATGAGCAGTTCTTC.